Included here is one TCR beta chain sequence, with context. The antigen is unknown. The record originates from a study of cytomegalovirus exposure and HLA in healthy donors. TCRdb keeps only in-frame clones here, not all; method: immunoSEQ multiplex PCR. The sample comprises 230,000 or so clones, around nine tenths of which are singletons, and 2.9% rests with the top ten. The study, taken as a whole, reports: A few CMV-associated chains proved CMV antigen-specific in vitro.

These donors were members of the roughly 130-subject validation cohort, a group separate from the roughly 670-subject first cohort. Looked up from germline, CDR1 is SNHLY and CDR2 is FYNNEI. V dropped 3 bases and J dropped 0 bases, with 7 bases sitting between them. The CDR3 runs 14 residues. The receptor's source is a woman aged 18-30 years in good health and CMV-seronegative. V gene TRBV2 combines with J gene TRBJ2-3, with D hard to call. The sequencing sample was made of PBMCs. The chain's CDR3 is CASSEVASTDTQYF. CDR3 nucleotide sequence: TGTGCCAGCAGTGAGGTCGCGAGCACAGATACGCAGTATTTT.